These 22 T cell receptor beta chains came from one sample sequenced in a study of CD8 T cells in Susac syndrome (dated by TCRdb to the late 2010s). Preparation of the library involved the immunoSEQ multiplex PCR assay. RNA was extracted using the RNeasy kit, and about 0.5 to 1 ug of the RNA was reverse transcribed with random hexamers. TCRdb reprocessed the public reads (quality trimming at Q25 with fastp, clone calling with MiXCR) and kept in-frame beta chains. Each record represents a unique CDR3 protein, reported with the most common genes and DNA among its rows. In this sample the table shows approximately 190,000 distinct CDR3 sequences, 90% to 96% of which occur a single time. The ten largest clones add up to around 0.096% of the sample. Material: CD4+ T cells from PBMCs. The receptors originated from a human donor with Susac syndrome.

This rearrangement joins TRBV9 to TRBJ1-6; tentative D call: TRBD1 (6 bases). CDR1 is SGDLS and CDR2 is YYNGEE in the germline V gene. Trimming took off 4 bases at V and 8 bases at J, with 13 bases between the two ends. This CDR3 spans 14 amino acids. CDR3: CASSYAGDDSPLHF. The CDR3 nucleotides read TGTGCCAGCAGCTACGCAGGGGATGATTCACCCCTCCACTTT.

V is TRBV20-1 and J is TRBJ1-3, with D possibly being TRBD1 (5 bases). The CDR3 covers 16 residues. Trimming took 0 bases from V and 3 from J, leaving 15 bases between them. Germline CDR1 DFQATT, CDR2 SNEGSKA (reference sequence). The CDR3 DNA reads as TGCAGTGCTAGAGATCCCGGGGGAGGCATTGGAAACACCATATATTTT. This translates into CSARDPGGGIGNTIYF.

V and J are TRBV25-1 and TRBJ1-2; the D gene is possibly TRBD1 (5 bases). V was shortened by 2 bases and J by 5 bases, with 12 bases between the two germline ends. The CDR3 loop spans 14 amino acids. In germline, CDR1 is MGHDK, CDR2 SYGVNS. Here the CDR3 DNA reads TGTGCCAGCAGTGAAAGATGGCAGGGTTATGGCTACACCTTC. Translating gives CASSERWQGYGYTF.

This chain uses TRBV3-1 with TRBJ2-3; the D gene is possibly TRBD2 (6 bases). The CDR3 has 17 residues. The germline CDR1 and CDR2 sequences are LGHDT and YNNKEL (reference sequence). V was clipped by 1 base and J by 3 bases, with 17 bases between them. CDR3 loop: CASSQGSSGRSTDTQYF. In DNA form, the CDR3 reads TGTGCCAGCAGCCAAGGTTCCAGCGGGCGGTCTACAGATACGCAGTATTTT.

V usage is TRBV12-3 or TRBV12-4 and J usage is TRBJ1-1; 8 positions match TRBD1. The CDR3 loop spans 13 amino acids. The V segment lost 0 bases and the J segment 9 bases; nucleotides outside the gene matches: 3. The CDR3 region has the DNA TGTGCCAGCAGTTTAGCGACAGGGGCCAAAGCTTTCTTT. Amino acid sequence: CASSLATGAKAFF.

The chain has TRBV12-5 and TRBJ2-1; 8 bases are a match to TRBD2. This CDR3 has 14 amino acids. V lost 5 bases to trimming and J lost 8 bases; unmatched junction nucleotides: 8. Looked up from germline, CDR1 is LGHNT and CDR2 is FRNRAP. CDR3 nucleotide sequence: TGTGCTAGTGGTCCCGGCGGGGGGTGGGATGAGCAGTTCTTC. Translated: CASGPGGGWDEQFF.

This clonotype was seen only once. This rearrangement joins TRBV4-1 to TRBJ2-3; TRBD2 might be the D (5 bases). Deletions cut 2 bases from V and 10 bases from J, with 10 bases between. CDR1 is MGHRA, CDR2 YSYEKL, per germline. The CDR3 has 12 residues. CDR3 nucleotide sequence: TGCGCCAGCAGCCAAAATGTGAGGGCGCAGTATTTT. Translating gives CASSQNVRAQYF.

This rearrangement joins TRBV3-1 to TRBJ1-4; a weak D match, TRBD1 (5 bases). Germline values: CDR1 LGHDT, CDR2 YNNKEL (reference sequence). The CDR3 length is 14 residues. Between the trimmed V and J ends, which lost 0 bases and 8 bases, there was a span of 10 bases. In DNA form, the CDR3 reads TGTGCCAGCAGCCAAGATGTCAGGGCCGAAAAACTGTTTTTT. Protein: CASSQDVRAEKLFF.

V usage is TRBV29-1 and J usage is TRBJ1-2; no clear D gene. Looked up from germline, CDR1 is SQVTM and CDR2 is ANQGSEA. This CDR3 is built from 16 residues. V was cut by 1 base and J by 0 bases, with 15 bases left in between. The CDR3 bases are TGCAGCGTTGAAGTACGGGAACCATCCGCTAACTATGGCTACACCTTC. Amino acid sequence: CSVEVREPSANYGYTF. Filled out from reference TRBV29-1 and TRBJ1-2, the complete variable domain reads SAVISQKPSRDICQRGTSLTIQCQVDSQVTMMFWYRQQPGQSLTLIATANQGSEATYESGFVIDKFPISRPNLTFSTLTVSNMSPEDSSIYLCSVEVREPSANYGYTFGSGTRLTVV.

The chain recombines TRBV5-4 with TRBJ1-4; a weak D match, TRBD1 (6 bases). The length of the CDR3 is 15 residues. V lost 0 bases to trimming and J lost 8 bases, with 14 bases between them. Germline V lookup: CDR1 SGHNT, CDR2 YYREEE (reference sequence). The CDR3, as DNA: TGTGCCAGCAGCTTGGAGGGGGGCCTAAGGGAAAAACTGTTTTTT. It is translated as CASSLEGGLREKLFF.

The CDR3 sequence is CASSKRDGETQYF. The CDR3 DNA is TGTGCCAGCAGCAAGAGAGATGGAGAGACCCAGTACTTC. The V gene is TRBV7-9, the J gene TRBJ2-5, with D unclear. CDR1 and CDR2 (germline): SEHNR, FQNEAQ (reference sequence). V gave up 5 bases and J gave up 4 bases, with 11 bases separating them. This CDR3 spans 13 amino acids. The whole variable domain, remainder taken from reference TRBV7-9 and TRBJ2-5, is DTGVSQNPRHKITKRGQNVTFRCDPISEHNRLYWYRQTLGQGPEFLTYFQNEAQLEKSRLLSDRFSAERPKGSFSTLEIQRTEQGDSAMYLCASSKRDGETQYFGPGTRLLVL.

Written as DNA, the CDR3 is TGTGCCAGCAGTCTTCTACAGGGGACTGAAGCTTTCTTT. It is translated as CASSLLQGTEAFF. The chain combines TRBV12-3 or TRBV12-4 with TRBJ1-1; 7 bases match TRBD1. V shed 5 bases, J shed 5 bases, and the junction held 5 bases outside the gene matches. The CDR3 contains 13 residues.

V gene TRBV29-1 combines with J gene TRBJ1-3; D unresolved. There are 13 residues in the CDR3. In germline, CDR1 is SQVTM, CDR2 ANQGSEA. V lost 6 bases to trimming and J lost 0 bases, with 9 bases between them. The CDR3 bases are TGCAGCGTCGACGGTCCCTCTGGAAACACCATATATTTT. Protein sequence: CSVDGPSGNTIYF.

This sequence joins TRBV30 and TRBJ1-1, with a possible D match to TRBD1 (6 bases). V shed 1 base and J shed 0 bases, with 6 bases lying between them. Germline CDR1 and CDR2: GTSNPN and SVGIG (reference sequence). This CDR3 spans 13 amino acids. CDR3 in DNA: TGTGCCTGGAGTGGGACAGTGAACACTGAAGCTTTCTTT. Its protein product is CAWSGTVNTEAFF.

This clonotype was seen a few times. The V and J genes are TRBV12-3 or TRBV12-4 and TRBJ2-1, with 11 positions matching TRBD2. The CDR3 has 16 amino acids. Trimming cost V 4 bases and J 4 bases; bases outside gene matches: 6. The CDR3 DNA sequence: TGTGCCAGCAGTTCCTTAGCGGGGGGGCCATACAATGAGCAGTTCTTC. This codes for CASSSLAGGPYNEQFF.

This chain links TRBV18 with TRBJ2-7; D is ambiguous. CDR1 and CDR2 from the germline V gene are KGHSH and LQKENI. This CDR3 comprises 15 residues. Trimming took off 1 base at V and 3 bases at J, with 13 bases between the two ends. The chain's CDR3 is CASSPLASWDYEQYF. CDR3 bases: TGTGCCAGCTCACCACTAGCAAGTTGGGACTACGAGCAGTACTTC.

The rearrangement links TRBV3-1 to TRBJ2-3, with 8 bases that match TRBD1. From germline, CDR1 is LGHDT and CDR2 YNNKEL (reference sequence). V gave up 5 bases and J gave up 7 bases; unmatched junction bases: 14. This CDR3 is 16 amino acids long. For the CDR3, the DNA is TGTGCCAGCAGCAAAAACAGGGGGAACACAGGGAATACGCAGTATTTT. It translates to CASSKNRGNTGNTQYF.

Here the CDR3 DNA reads TGTGCCTGGAGCCTTGGCGGGGGCGGGAACGGCTACACCTTC. It specifies CAWSLGGGGNGYTF. The chain uses TRBV30 and TRBJ1-2, with a weak D call TRBD1 (6 bases). Trimming left V 3 bases short and J 8 bases short, with 19 bases between. The germline gives CDR1 GTSNPN, CDR2 SVGIG (reference sequence). The CDR3 is made up of 14 amino acids.

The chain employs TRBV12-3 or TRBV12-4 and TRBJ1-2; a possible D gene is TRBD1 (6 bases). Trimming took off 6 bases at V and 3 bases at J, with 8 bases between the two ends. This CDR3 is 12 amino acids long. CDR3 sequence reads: CASSRTDYGYTF. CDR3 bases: TGTGCCAGCAGCCGGACAGACTATGGCTACACCTTC.

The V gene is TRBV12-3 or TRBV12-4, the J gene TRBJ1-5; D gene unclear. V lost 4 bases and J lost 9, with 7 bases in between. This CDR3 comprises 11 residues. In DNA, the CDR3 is TGTGCCAGCAGTTCCCCTGGGCCCCAGCATTTT. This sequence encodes CASSSPGPQHF.

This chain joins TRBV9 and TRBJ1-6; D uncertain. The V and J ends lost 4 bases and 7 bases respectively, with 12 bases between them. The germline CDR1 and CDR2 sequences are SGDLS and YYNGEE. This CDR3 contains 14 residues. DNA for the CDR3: TGTGCCAGCAGCCCAAGCCAAACCAATTCACCCCTCCACTTT. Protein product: CASSPSQTNSPLHF.

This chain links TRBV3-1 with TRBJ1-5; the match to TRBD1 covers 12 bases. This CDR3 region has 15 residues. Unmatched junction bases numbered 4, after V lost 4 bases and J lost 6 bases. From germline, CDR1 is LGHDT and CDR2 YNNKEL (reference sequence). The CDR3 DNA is TGTGCCAGCAGCCGCGGGACAGGGGGCGGTCAGCCCCAGCATTTT. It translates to CASSRGTGGGQPQHF.